The rows below give T cell receptor beta chains drawn from one sample of a study of cytomegalovirus exposure and HLA in healthy donors. TCRdb keeps only in-frame clones here, not all; method: immunoSEQ multiplex PCR. The sample carries about 230,000 clones, around 89% recorded once. The sequenced sample was PBMCs. These receptors all come from a woman aged 18-30 years in good health and CMV-seronegative. Both conserved end residues are part of each CDR3. D genes are given only for firm matches. A clone size is listed for some rows: how often the clone was seen (once, few, many), or a class if it is expanded.

size	length	V	D	J	DNA	CDR3
NA	17	TRBV5-4	TRBD2	TRBJ2-7	TGTGCCAGCAGCTTGTCGGCGACTAGCGGGAGGGTTTACGAGCAGTACTTC	CASSLSATSGRVYEQYF
NA	16	TRBV5-8	TRBD1	TRBJ1-1	TGTGCCAGCAGCTATTCTCCCCCAGGGGGGAACACTGAAGCTTTCTTT	CASSYSPPGGNTEAFF
NA	18	TRBV9	TRBD2	TRBJ2-4	TGTGCCAGCAGCGTAGGTTTAGGACTAGCGGGGGCCAAAAACATTCAGTACTTC	CASSVGLGLAGAKNIQYF
NA	14	TRBV7-9	NA	TRBJ2-1	TGTGCCAGCAGGCCCCGGGGCTCCTACAATGAGCAGTTCTTC	CASRPRGSYNEQFF
NA	16	TRBV6-5	TRBD2	TRBJ2-3	TGTGCCAGCAGTTACTCGGGGGGGGTATCCACAGATACGCAGTATTTT	CASSYSGGVSTDTQYF
NA	15	TRBV6-6	TRBD2	TRBJ2-5	TGTGCCAGCAGAATTTGGAGCTGGGAGGGGGAGACCCAGTACTTC	CASRIWSWEGETQYF
NA	16	TRBV7-8	NA	TRBJ1-6	TGTGCCAGCAGCTTAGCGTCGCGCTCCTATAATTCACCCCTCCACTTT	CASSLASRSYNSPLHF
once	11	TRBV2	NA	TRBJ1-1	TGTGCCAGCAGCACTAGTCCTGAAGCTTTCTTT	CASSTSPEAFF
NA	14	TRBV7-9	TRBD1	TRBJ1-2	TGTGCCAGCAGCTTAGGACAGGGGGTCTATGGCTACACCTTC	CASSLGQGVYGYTF
few	12	TRBV7-9	NA	TRBJ2-7	TGTGCCAGCAGCTTGGGCCCCGGCGAGCAGTACTTC	CASSLGPGEQYF
NA	15	TRBV28	TRBD2	TRBJ2-1	TGTGCCAGCAGTTTGGGTGGGAGGGCCCCCTATGAGCAGTTCTTC	CASSLGGRAPYEQFF
NA	17	TRBV7-2	NA	TRBJ2-7	TGTGCCAGCAGCTTAGCGCCGGTTATGGGACTTATCTACGAGCAGTACTTC	CASSLAPVMGLIYEQYF
NA	11	TRBV2	NA	TRBJ1-1	TGTGCCAGCAGTTTGGGGGCGGGTGCTTTCTTT	CASSLGAGAFF
NA	12	TRBV7-9	TRBD1	TRBJ1-4	TGTGCCTTGGACAGGGGAAATGAAAAACTGTTTTTT	CALDRGNEKLFF
NA	14	TRBV15	NA	TRBJ2-7	TGTGCCACCAGACTCTCTCGGGGGACCTACGAGCAGTACTTC	CATRLSRGTYEQYF
NA	15	TRBV7-2	TRBD2	TRBJ2-7	TGTGCCAGCAGCCCGGGACTAGCGAGAACCTACGAGCAGTACTTC	CASSPGLARTYEQYF
NA	14	TRBV7-8	NA	TRBJ2-7	TGTGCCAGCACCCTCGACGGCCCTCTAGACGAGCAGTACTTC	CASTLDGPLDEQYF
NA	16	TRBV5-1	TRBD2	TRBJ2-3	TGCGCCAGCAGCAGGCGGGGGGGCCGTTTCACAGATACGCAGTATTTT	CASSRRGGRFTDTQYF
NA	16	TRBV6-5	TRBD2	TRBJ2-1	TGTGCCAGCAGTTACTCTAGCGGGGAGATCTACAATGAGCAGTTCTTC	CASSYSSGEIYNEQFF
few	13	TRBV29-1	TRBD2	TRBJ2-7	TGCAGCGCCTCCCGGACTAGCGGATACGAGCAGTACTTC	CSASRTSGYEQYF
NA	13	TRBV18	NA	TRBJ2-7	TGTGCCAGCTCACCACGTGGCAGATTGGAGCAGTACTTC	CASSPRGRLEQYF
NA	17	TRBV2	TRBD2	TRBJ2-3	TGTGCCAGCAGTGATCCCACGGGGCTAGCGGAGATAGATACGCAGTATTTT	CASSDPTGLAEIDTQYF
NA	13	TRBV4-2	NA	TRBJ2-1	TGTGCCAGCAGCCAAGTACCGGGGGACCAGCAGTTCTTC	CASSQVPGDQQFF
NA	15	TRBV19	TRBD1	TRBJ1-1	TGTGCCAGTAGTAGGGCAGGGGGCCCCTACACTGAAGCTTTCTTT	CASSRAGGPYTEAFF
NA	18	TRBV4-1	TRBD1	TRBJ1-1	TGCGCCAGCAGCCACCCCAGGGGGGACAGGGGGCCGGGCACTGAAGCTTTCTTT	CASSHPRGDRGPGTEAFF